This T cell receptor (beta chain) stems from a study of a mutant IDH1 vaccine in newly diagnosed glioma. Sequenced by immunoSEQ multiplex PCR; TCRdb stores in-frame clones only, minus some. Here the sample spans 30,000 to 40,000 clones, about four fifths being singletons. Regarding time point: week 35, safety follow-up. Doses consisted of 300 ug of mutant IDH1 20-mer peptide each, paired with topical imiquimod. The germline V gene encodes CDR1 SQVTM and CDR2 ANQGSEA. CDR3 length: 14 residues. V lost 4 bases to trimming and J lost 5 bases, with 15 bases between them. About this clone itself: What it recognizes is unknown.

The gene calls are TRBV29-1 and TRBJ1-5; D not certain. Material: PBMCs, obtained from a glioma patient whose treatment included an IDH1 peptide vaccine. The sequence was collected from a young woman with glioma. CDR3 sequence (DNA): TGCAGCGTTGGAGGGTTCGGAACAGATCAGCCCCAGCATTTT. Translation gives CSVGGFGTDQPQHF.